These 21 T cell receptor beta chains were all obtained from the same sample, sequenced in a study of T cell responses to AZD1222 COVID-19 vaccine. The assay was immunoSEQ multiplex PCR, and TCRdb's table has in-frame clones only and misses some. The sample contains 120,000 to 150,000 clones, roughly nine tenths of which appear only once. This material consisted of peripheral blood, taken 28 days after the second AZD1222 dose. Receptor source: an adult who received the AZD1222 COVID-19 vaccine.

The gene calls are TRBV30 and TRBJ1-6; D is ambiguous. Germline V gives CDR1 GTSNPN, CDR2 SVGIG (reference sequence). The germline V and J ends were trimmed by 4 bases and 10 bases, with 17 bases remaining between them. The CDR3 sequence is 14 residues long. The CDR3 DNA is TGTGCCTGGACTTTAACGGCAGTACGATCACCCCTCCACTTT. Protein: CAWTLTAVRSPLHF. The entire variable domain, with the rest obtained from reference TRBV30 and TRBJ1-6, is as follows: SQTIHQWPATLVQPVGSPLSLECTVEGTSNPNLYWYRQAAGRGLQLLFYSVGIGQISSEVPQNLSASRPQDRQFILSSKKLLLSDSGFYLCAWTLTAVRSPLHFGNGTRLTVT.

The rearrangement uses TRBV9 and TRBJ1-1; a possible D gene is TRBD1 (5 bases). This CDR3 spans 14 amino acids. Germline V gene sequence: CDR1 SGDLS, CDR2 YYNGEE. V was clipped by 4 bases and J by 0 bases, with 10 bases between them. The CDR3 here is CASSLQGLNTEAFF. CDR3 bases: TGTGCCAGCAGCCTCCAGGGACTGAACACTGAAGCTTTCTTT.

This sequence joins TRBV4-1 and TRBJ2-2; D is uncertain. This CDR3 has 15 residues. Germline V gene data show CDR1 as MGHRA and CDR2 as YSYEKL. V was pared by 1 base and J by 1 base, with 7 bases between. The CDR3 reads CASSQGNRNTGELFF. In DNA form, the CDR3 reads TGCGCCAGCAGCCAAGGTAACAGGAACACCGGGGAGCTGTTTTTT.

The chain employs TRBV5-1 and TRBJ1-5; no firm D call. Germline CDR1 reads SGHRS; CDR2 reads YFSETQ. This CDR3 has 14 residues. The V and J ends lost 2 bases and 3 bases respectively, with 9 bases between them. CDR3 sequence reads: CASSFGGNNQPQHF. The CDR3 bases are TGCGCCAGCAGCTTTGGAGGAAACAATCAGCCCCAGCATTTT.

This rearrangement joins TRBV6-2 or TRBV6-3 to TRBJ1-5, with 7 bases matching TRBD1. Looked up from germline, CDR1 is MNHEY and CDR2 is SVGEGT. The CDR3 consists of 15 residues. The ends lost 5 bases at V and 7 bases at J; junction bases unmatched: 11. The CDR3 region is CASSPTGRLKQPQHF. CDR3 sequence (DNA): TGTGCCAGCAGTCCGACAGGGAGGCTTAAACAGCCCCAGCATTTT.

This chain uses TRBV30 with TRBJ1-1; no definite D call. Germline V CDR1 and CDR2: GTSNPN, SVGIG (reference sequence). CDR3 length: 13 residues. V was trimmed by 3 bases and J by 3 bases, leaving 11 bases between them. The CDR3 DNA is TGTGCCTGGAGCCCGGCCGGGGACACTGAAGCTTTCTTT. Amino acids: CAWSPAGDTEAFF.

The DNA of the CDR3 is TGTGCCAGCAGTGATCGGGACTGGGATGAAGCTTTCTTT. Translating it yields CASSDRDWDEAFF. This chain joins TRBV25-1 and TRBJ1-1; D might be TRBD1 (5 bases). The V gene lost 3 bases and the J gene lost 7 bases, with 12 bases spanning the gap. The CDR3 has 13 amino acids. In germline, CDR1 is MGHDK, CDR2 SYGVNS.

V is TRBV12-3 or TRBV12-4 and J is TRBJ2-3; tentative D call: TRBD2 (5 bases). Deletions cut 3 bases from V and 15 bases from J, with 13 bases between. This CDR3 contains 11 residues. The CDR3 DNA sequence: TGTGCCAGCAGTTTCCCCCCCGGACTCTATTTT. It translates to CASSFPPGLYF.

This chain connects TRBV21-1 to TRBJ1-1; the table's D gene call, TRBD1, was not cross checked with the DNA. TRBV21-1 is designated a pseudogene. This CDR3 spans 14 amino acids. The CDR3 is CASSRRGLNTEAFF. The CDR3, as DNA: TGTGCCAGCAGTCGCAGGGGGCTGAACACTGAAGCTTTCTTT.

The chain carries TRBV4-1 and TRBJ1-4; 9 positions agree with TRBD1. The CDR3 runs to 18 residues. J was trimmed by 8 bases and V by 1 base; bases with no gene match: 14. From germline, CDR1 is MGHRA and CDR2 YSYEKL. Here the CDR3 reads CASSQVLMQGTGREKLFF. DNA for the CDR3: TGCGCCAGCAGCCAAGTTCTTATGCAAGGGACAGGGCGAGAAAAACTGTTTTTT.

This rearrangement joins TRBV5-1 to TRBJ1-1; D is unclear. The germline V gene encodes CDR1 SGHRS and CDR2 YFSETQ. The CDR3 extends over 13 amino acids. V lost 4 bases to trimming and J lost 0 bases, with 7 bases between them. CDR3 bases: TGCGCCAGCAGCGCACAGATGAACACTGAAGCTTTCTTT. Its translation: CASSAQMNTEAFF.

V is TRBV24-1 and J is TRBJ2-1; TRBD2 is a possible D gene (6 bases). Per the germline V gene, CDR1 is KGHDR and CDR2 is SFDVKD. This CDR3 region has 13 residues. Between the trimmed V and J ends, which lost 8 bases and 8 bases, there was a span of 15 bases. The CDR3 here is CATTAGGGDEQFF. For the CDR3, the DNA is TGTGCCACCACCGCCGGGGGTGGCGATGAGCAGTTCTTC.

This clone was seen just once. V usage is TRBV30 and J usage is TRBJ2-3; 13 nucleotides align to TRBD2. The V gene end was trimmed by 5 bases and the J gene end by 6 bases; junction bases not matched to a gene: 11. CDR1 and CDR2 from the germline V gene are GTSNPN and SVGIG (reference sequence). CDR3 size: 16 residues. The CDR3 loop reads CAWAFGTSGARDTQYF. The DNA for the CDR3 is TGTGCCTGGGCTTTCGGGACTAGCGGGGCGAGGGATACGCAGTATTTT.

V and J are TRBV5-1 and TRBJ1-1, with D maybe TRBD1 (5 bases). With 1 base removed from V and 8 bases from J, the gap between germline ends came to 18 bases. This CDR3 is built from 15 residues. Germline assignment: CDR1 SGHRS and CDR2 YFSETQ. The CDR3, as DNA: TGCGCCAGCAGCTTGACGCGTCAAGGGGCGGGAGAAGCTTTCTTT. This translates into CASSLTRQGAGEAFF. The full variable domain, with the rest looked up from reference TRBV5-1 and TRBJ1-1, is KAGVTQTPRYLIKTRGQQVTLSCSPISGHRSVSWYQQTPGQGLQFLFEYFSETQRNKGNFPGRFSGRQFSNSRSEMNVSTLELGDSALYLCASSLTRQGAGEAFFGQGTRLTVV.

V usage is TRBV30 and J usage is TRBJ1-2, with D perhaps TRBD1 (6 bases). The CDR3 sequence is 12 residues long. Germline V CDR1 and CDR2: GTSNPN, SVGIG (reference sequence). V was trimmed by 4 bases and J by 7 bases, leaving 13 bases between them. CDR3 bases: TGTGCCTGGAACAGGGCTGAACGTGGCTACACCTTC. This gives the protein CAWNRAERGYTF. Full variable domain (missing parts from reference TRBV30 and TRBJ1-2): SQTIHQWPATLVQPVGSPLSLECTVEGTSNPNLYWYRQAAGRGLQLLFYSVGIGQISSEVPQNLSASRPQDRQFILSSKKLLLSDSGFYLCAWNRAERGYTFGSGTRLTVV.

The chain combines TRBV6-5 with TRBJ2-2; D ambiguous. Germline-derived CDR1 and CDR2 are MNHEY and SVGAGI. This CDR3 contains 13 residues. V gave up 7 bases and J gave up 8 bases, with 14 bases separating them. CDR3 in amino acids: CASMGGFLGELFF. In nucleotides, the CDR3 is TGTGCCAGCATGGGTGGTTTTTTGGGGGAGCTGTTTTTT.

The rearrangement uses TRBV4-2 and TRBJ2-3, with a weak D call TRBD1 (6 bases). This CDR3 is built from 17 residues. Trimming took 4 bases from V and 0 from J, leaving 17 bases between them. Germline V lookup: CDR1 LGHNA, CDR2 YNFKEQ. The CDR3 here is CASSPWDTTVSTDTQYF. The CDR3 region has the DNA TGTGCCAGCAGCCCGTGGGACACTACGGTTAGCACAGATACGCAGTATTTT.

The gene calls are TRBV11-2 and TRBJ1-2; D is unclear. Germline CDR1 and CDR2: SGHAT and FQNNGV. The length of the CDR3 is 14 residues. V lost 3 bases to trimming and J lost 8 bases, with 16 bases between them. CDR3 DNA: TGTGCCAGCAGCTTCTTACCCCGGGGAAACGGCTACACCTTC. Translating gives CASSFLPRGNGYTF.

This chain links TRBV7-2 with TRBJ1-6; no firm D call. The V gene lost 2 bases and the J gene lost 7 bases, with 12 bases spanning the gap. The CDR3 is 15 residues long. Germline CDR1 and CDR2: SGHTA and FQGNSA. In nucleotides, the CDR3 is TGTGCCAGCAGCTTAATGACAAGTTCAAATTCACCCCTCCACTTT. Translated, it gives CASSLMTSSNSPLHF.

The chain combines TRBV6-5 with TRBJ1-5; D unclear. Trimming cost V 6 bases and J 3 bases, with 9 bases left between them. The CDR3 is 13 amino acids. The germline V gene has CDR1 MNHEY and CDR2 SVGAGI. CDR3 residues: CASSRGPNQPQHF. DNA for the CDR3: TGTGCCAGCAGCCGGGGTCCCAATCAGCCCCAGCATTTT.

J is TRBJ1-1 and V is TRBV20-1; 8 positions agree with TRBD1. The V segment lost 5 bases and the J segment 10 bases; nucleotides outside the gene matches: 6. Per the germline V gene, CDR1 is DFQATT and CDR2 is SNEGSKA (reference sequence). The CDR3 is made up of 11 amino acids. The CDR3 sequence: CSASGGGGAFF. DNA of the CDR3: TGCAGTGCTTCAGGGGGCGGTGGAGCTTTCTTT.